This TCR beta chain came from a study of radiation and T cells in renal cell carcinoma. General study findings and limits: In blood, top tumor clones expanded by 2 weeks, shrinking by 4.

CDR3 length: 11 amino acids. Germline loops: CDR1 MNHEY, CDR2 SMNVEV (reference sequence). With 8 bases removed from V and 6 bases from J, the gap between germline ends came to 11 bases. A remark on this clone: The antigen is undetermined.

Regarding time point: blood 4 weeks post-SBRT, at nephrectomy. Treatment described: 15 Gy SBRT to primary tumor, nephrectomy 4 weeks later. Nephrectomy followed 15 Gy stereotactic body radiation by 4 weeks. Serial blood draws occurred at baseline and 2 and 4 weeks post-SBRT. This renal cell carcinoma was of the clear cell type. Data came from immunoSEQ multiplex PCR; TCRdb stores just in-frame clones and leaves some out. The repertoire holds approximately 170,000 clones, 88% seen once, with roughly 12% in the top ten. Sequenced here: blood, sampled from a patient whose treatment included radiotherapy and nephrectomy. This sequence originates from a woman between 45 and 65 years old with renal cell carcinoma. The rearrangement joins TRBV27 to TRBJ2-7, with D tentatively TRBD1 (6 bases). The CDR3 DNA follows: TGTGCCAGCGGGGACATCCGCGAGCAGTACTTC. Protein product: CASGDIREQYF.